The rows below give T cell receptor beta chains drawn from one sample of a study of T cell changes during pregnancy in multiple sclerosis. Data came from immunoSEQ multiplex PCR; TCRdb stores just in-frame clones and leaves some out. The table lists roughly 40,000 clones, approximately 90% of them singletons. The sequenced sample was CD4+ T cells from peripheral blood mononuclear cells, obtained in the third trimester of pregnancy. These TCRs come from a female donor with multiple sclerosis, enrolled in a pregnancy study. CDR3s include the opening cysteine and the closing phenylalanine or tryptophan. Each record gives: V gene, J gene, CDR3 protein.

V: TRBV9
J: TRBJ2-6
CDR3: CASSVVQGPSGANVLTF

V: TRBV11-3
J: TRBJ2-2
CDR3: CASSLRGSLNTGELFF

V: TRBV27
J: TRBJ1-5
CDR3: CASSFRGQARPQHF

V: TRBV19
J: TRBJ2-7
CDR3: CASSLLGTVGEQYF

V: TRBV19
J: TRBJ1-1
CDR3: CASSIEGREAFF

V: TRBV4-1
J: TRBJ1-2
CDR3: CASSQVGGFYGYTF

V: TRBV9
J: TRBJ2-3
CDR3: CASSVSSTDTQYF

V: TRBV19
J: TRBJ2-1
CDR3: CASSSEAGFGNEQFF

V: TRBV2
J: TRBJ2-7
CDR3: CASTQGAYEQYF

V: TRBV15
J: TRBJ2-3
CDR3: CATRGRRTDTQYF

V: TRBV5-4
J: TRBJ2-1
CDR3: CASSSRRGSGGGNEQFF

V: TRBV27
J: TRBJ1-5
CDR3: CASSQTRQGNQPQHF

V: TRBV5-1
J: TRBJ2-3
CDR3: CASSLAPGGAGGLTDTQYF

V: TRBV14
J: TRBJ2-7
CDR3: CASSQAPWRGNYEQYF

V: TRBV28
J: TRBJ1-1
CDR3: CASSGGQVSEAFF

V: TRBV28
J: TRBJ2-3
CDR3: CASSSLAGVADTQYF

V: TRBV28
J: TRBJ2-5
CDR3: CASSHKQSYQETQYF

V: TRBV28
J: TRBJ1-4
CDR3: CASSLGQGYEKLFF